A single sample gave rise to the 24 T cell receptor beta chains below, sequenced in a study of identical twins. TCRdb redid the calling of the 5' RACE reads with MiXCR, one entry per CDR3 protein. The sample lists under 300,000 distinct CDR3 sequences, over 5.5% occurring once. Separately, the same data were catalogued under a study of T cells expressing NK-cell markers.

Sample: CD8+ T cells sorted from blood. Source of these receptors: a woman between 18 and 29 years old in good health.

The rearrangement links TRBV27 to TRBJ1-1; possible D gene TRBD1, 6 bases. The CDR3 is 13 residues long. Germline lookup yields CDR1 MNHEY and CDR2 SMNVEV (reference sequence). V was pared by 6 bases and J by 1 base, with 9 bases between. For the CDR3, the DNA is TGTGCCAGCAGAGTACAGGGGAACACTGAAGCTTTCTTT. This gives the protein CASRVQGNTEAFF.

This clonotype showed up many times. The chain uses TRBV7-9 and TRBJ1-5; unclear D gene. The CDR3 spans 12 residues. Germline values: CDR1 SEHNR, CDR2 FQNEAQ (reference sequence). V was shortened by 5 bases and J by 0 bases, with 2 bases between the two germline ends. CDR3 loop: CASSNSNQPQHF. The CDR3 region has the DNA TGTGCCAGCAGCAATAGCAATCAGCCCCAGCATTTT. The variable domain in full, completed from reference TRBV7-9 and TRBJ1-5, reads DTGVSQNPRHKITKRGQNVTFRCDPISEHNRLYWYRQTLGQGPEFLTYFQNEAQLEKSRLLSDRFSAERPKGSFSTLEIQRTEQGDSAMYLCASSNSNQPQHFGDGTRLSIL.

This clonotype showed up just a few times. V and J are TRBV29-1 and TRBJ2-1, with 10 bases fitting TRBD2. The germline V gene has CDR1 SQVTM and CDR2 ANQGSEA. The CDR3 runs 16 residues. The V and J ends lost 1 base and 6 bases, in that order; junction bases with no gene match: 9. The CDR3 bases are TGCAGCGTTGAAGCCTCAGGACTAGCGGCTCCCAATGAGCAGTTCTTC. Translating gives CSVEASGLAAPNEQFF.

The chain has TRBV6-1 and TRBJ2-5; TRBD1 or TRBD2 may be the D gene (5 bases each). Germline V gives CDR1 MNHNS, CDR2 SASEGT. This CDR3 comprises 13 residues. V was trimmed by 6 bases and J by 3 bases, leaving 11 bases between them. CDR3 DNA sequence: TGTGCCAGCAGCTGGGACGGAAAAGAGACCCAGTACTTC. Its protein product is CASSWDGKETQYF.

This clonotype was counted at least ten times. CDR3 loop: CASSPSGGAYNEQFF. In nucleotides, the CDR3 is TGTGCCAGCAGCCCTAGCGGGGGGGCCTACAATGAGCAGTTCTTC. The chain employs TRBV7-3 and TRBJ2-1; 12 bases line up with TRBD2. CDR1 SGHTA and CDR2 FQGTGA come from the germline V gene. CDR3 size: 15 residues. Trimming took 5 bases from V and 2 from J; bases not matched to a gene: 1.

V is TRBV6-1 and J is TRBJ1-2; D might be TRBD1 (5 bases). The CDR3 length is 13 residues. V gave up 3 bases and J gave up 4 bases, with 9 bases separating them. Germline V gives CDR1 MNHNS, CDR2 SASEGT. This chain's CDR3 is CASSDLGGYGYTF. The DNA for the CDR3 is TGTGCCAGCAGTGACCTGGGGGGCTATGGCTACACCTTC.

As concerns this clonotype: An end of the junction does not agree with germline; a read error may underlie this. This sequence joins TRBV20-1 and TRBJ2-5, with D possibly being TRBD1 or TRBD2 (5 bases each). The CDR3 length is 14 residues. Germline loops: CDR1 DFQATT, CDR2 SNEGSKA (reference sequence). CDR3: CSTRGEAIQETQYF. DNA for the CDR3: TGCAGTACTAGAGGGGAAGCGATTCAAGAGACCCAGTACTTC.

The table lists this clonotype with a few counts. CDR3: CASSPQLGLARSSYNEQFF. CDR3 coding DNA: TGTGCCAGCAGCCCACAGTTGGGGCTAGCGCGGAGCTCCTACAATGAGCAGTTCTTC. The chain combines TRBV9 with TRBJ2-1; D is possibly TRBD2 (6 bases). V lost 4 bases, J lost 0 bases, and 23 bases lay in between. CDR1 SGDLS and CDR2 YYNGEE come from the germline V gene. The CDR3 length is 19 residues.

This clonotype has at least ten counts. This chain links TRBV12-3 or TRBV12-4 with TRBJ2-3, with TRBD1 matching over 7 bases. The CDR3 runs 13 residues. With 5 bases clipped from V and 5 bases from J, the junction kept 4 bases outside the gene matches. The CDR3 spells CASSPTGVDTQYF. DNA of the CDR3: TGTGCCAGCAGTCCAACAGGGGTAGATACGCAGTATTTT.

This clonotype was detected many times. The gene calls are TRBV7-9 and TRBJ2-5, with D possibly being TRBD2 (6 bases). V shed 3 bases and J shed 2 bases, with 13 bases lying between them. CDR1 and CDR2 from the germline V gene are SEHNR and FQNEAQ (reference sequence). This CDR3 contains 15 residues. CDR3 in DNA: TGTGCCAGCAGCTTGGGCGGAGGGGTTCAAGAGACCCAGTACTTC. It translates to CASSLGGGVQETQYF.

This chain links TRBV19 with TRBJ2-1; D is unclear. Between the trimmed V and J ends, which lost 0 bases and 9 bases, there was a span of 9 bases. This CDR3 has 13 residues. Per germline, CDR1 LNHDA and CDR2 SQIVND (reference sequence). For the CDR3, the DNA is TGTGCCAGTAGTATAGACAAGGTTGCTGAGCAGTTCTTC. It specifies CASSIDKVAEQFF.

This sequence joins TRBV20-1 and TRBJ1-5; D unresolved. CDR3 size: 14 residues. Germline V gives CDR1 DFQATT, CDR2 SNEGSKA (reference sequence). Trimming left V 6 bases short and J 2 bases short, with 14 bases between. CDR3 nucleotide sequence: TGCAGTGCCCGTGTGTGGGATGGCAATCAGCCCCAGCATTTT. This encodes CSARVWDGNQPQHF.

This clonotype was found a few times. The V gene is TRBV2, the J gene TRBJ2-5; TRBD1 matches at 11 bases. Looked up from germline, CDR1 is SNHLY and CDR2 is FYNNEI. CDR3 size: 15 residues. With V trimmed by 6 bases and J by 1 base, 4 bases remained unmatched. The CDR3 loop reads CASREGQGVQETQYF. DNA for the CDR3: TGTGCCAGCAGGGAGGGACAGGGGGTCCAAGAGACCCAGTACTTC.

The chain employs TRBV20-1 and TRBJ2-7, with D possibly called TRBD1 or TRBD2 (5 bases each). This CDR3 spans 11 amino acids. Germline loops: CDR1 DFQATT, CDR2 SNEGSKA (reference sequence). V lost 3 bases and J 2 bases, leaving 5 bases between the germline ends. Here the CDR3 reads CSARGPYEQYF. The CDR3 coding sequence is TGCAGTGCTAGGGGACCCTACGAGCAGTACTTC.

The chain is built from TRBV12-3 or TRBV12-4 and TRBJ2-3; D might be TRBD2 (6 bases). V was trimmed by 3 bases and J by 2 bases, leaving 9 bases between them. This CDR3 spans 14 amino acids. The DNA for the CDR3 is TGTGCCAGCAGTTTGGGGACTCTCACAGATACGCAGTATTTT. This sequence encodes CASSLGTLTDTQYF.

The chain carries TRBV20-1 and TRBJ1-1; D perhaps matches TRBD1 (5 bases). V was shortened by 6 bases and J by 8 bases, with 13 bases between the two germline ends. There are 11 residues in the CDR3. The V gene's germline CDR1 is DFQATT and CDR2 SNEGSKA (reference sequence). The CDR3, as DNA: TGCAGTGCCCTTAGGGGATCCGAAGCTTTCTTT. Translation: CSALRGSEAFF.

This clonotype was detected a few times. This chain links TRBV7-6 with TRBJ1-2; unclear D gene. In germline, CDR1 is SGHVS, CDR2 FNYEAQ. Trimming left V 3 bases short and J 3 bases short, with 8 bases between. The CDR3 is 13 amino acids. CDR3 nucleotide sequence: TGTGCCAGCAGCTTTCACTCCGACTATGGCTACACCTTC. Translation: CASSFHSDYGYTF.

This clonotype was observed a few times. The chain couples TRBV7-9 to TRBJ2-3; D is undetermined. CDR3 length equals 16 residues. The germline V gene has CDR1 SEHNR and CDR2 FQNEAQ (reference sequence). Trimming stripped 4 bases from V and 4 bases from J, with 18 bases between. CDR3 amino acids: CASSSTERWSADTQYF. CDR3 DNA sequence: TGTGCCAGCAGCTCCACCGAACGATGGTCGGCAGATACGCAGTATTTT.

This clonotype has only a few counts. The V and J genes are TRBV7-9 and TRBJ1-5; possible D gene TRBD1, 6 bases. The CDR3 sequence is 14 residues long. Germline CDR1 and CDR2: SEHNR and FQNEAQ (reference sequence). Trimming cost V 5 bases and J 7 bases, with 15 bases left between them. The CDR3 loop is CASSPTGLGQPQHF. The CDR3, as DNA: TGTGCCAGCAGCCCCACAGGGTTAGGACAGCCCCAGCATTTT.

This clonotype has only a few counts. The chain couples TRBV7-2 to TRBJ2-1; 16 bases match TRBD2. Germline CDR1 is SGHTA and CDR2 is FQGNSA. This CDR3 has 15 residues. J lost 15 bases, V lost 5 bases, and 10 bases had no gene match. CDR3 region: CASSPGTSGRAGPFF. The CDR3 DNA is TGTGCCAGCAGCCCGGGGACTAGCGGGAGGGCCGGGCCGTTCTTC.

This clonotype was seen at least ten times. This chain connects TRBV2 to TRBJ2-5; 7 positions agree with TRBD1. CDR3 length: 15 amino acids. Germline CDR1 SNHLY, CDR2 FYNNEI. J gave up 5 bases and V 3 bases, and 9 bases lay outside the gene matches. The chain's CDR3 is CASSDGTAVRETQYF. The CDR3 coding sequence is TGTGCCAGCAGTGACGGGACAGCCGTCAGGGAGACCCAGTACTTC.

There are a few counts of this clonotype. At one end the junction does not follow the germline gene, possibly because of a read error. The chain links TRBV5-1 to TRBJ1-1; D is perhaps TRBD1 (6 bases). CDR3 length: 13 amino acids. The germline gives CDR1 SGHRS, CDR2 YFSETQ. The CDR3 region is CASSYKRGTEALF. The DNA of the CDR3 is TGCGCCAGCAGTTATAAGAGGGGGACTGAAGCTCTCTTT.

Remarks on this clonotype: A much more abundant neighbour one base away suggests this may be a read error. The gene calls are TRBV15 and TRBJ2-1, with TRBD2 matching over 8 bases. The CDR3 is 15 amino acids. Germline-derived CDR1 and CDR2 are LNHNV and YYDKDF (reference sequence). The CDR3 nucleotides are TGTGCCACCATCAGAGAAGCGGGAGACTACAATGAGCAGTTCTTC. Translated: CATIREAGDYNEQFF.

The chain carries TRBV11-2 and TRBJ2-7; 7 bases agree with TRBD1. Per the germline V gene, CDR1 is SGHAT and CDR2 is FQNNGV. This CDR3 has 12 amino acids. V shed 5 bases and J 5 bases; nucleotides not matched to a gene: 3. CDR3 sequence reads: CASSTTGNEQYF. The CDR3 DNA reads TGTGCCAGCAGCACGACAGGGAACGAGCAGTACTTC.